This TCR beta chain was sequenced during a study of cytomegalovirus exposure and HLA in healthy donors. For the study at large: Most genotyped donors, 75% to 85% of about 430, had Caucasian-associated genetic ancestry.

Concerning this clone: Its matching antigen is unknown.

Findings and caveats of the study: Presence/absence analyses treated sequencing depth as roughly uniform across donors. Published work reported that the classifier diagnosed cytomegalovirus status with high specificity and sensitivity.

Trimming at V came to 6 bases and at J to 2 bases, leaving 3 bases not matched to a gene. Germline V gene data show CDR1 as MDHEN and CDR2 as SYDVKM. The CDR3 has 14 amino acids. PCR primers comprised 60 Vbeta and 13 Jbeta primers. Clones were sequenced by immunoSEQ multiplex PCR, and TCRdb holds only the in-frame ones, with some missing. The sample gives around 95,000 clones, approximately 79% of which show up once; approximately 2% is in the top ten. The sample was PBMCs. This TCR was sampled from a male donor in good health and CMV-seronegative. The chain is built from TRBV28 and TRBJ2-7; 11 bases map to TRBD1. This chain's CDR3 is CASREGQGAYEQYF. The CDR3 nucleotides are TGTGCCAGCAGGGAGGGACAGGGGGCCTACGAGCAGTACTTC.